Below, one T cell receptor beta chain is given with its context. No antigen is known for it. Nothing much larger sits one base from this clone, and base qualities are not available. These data belong to a study of shared clonotypes between healthy human individuals (TCRdb year 2020). For the wider study: A couple of women and a few men aged 18 to 49 years were included in the cohort. For each donor, three plates each were used for CD4 naive and CD4 memory, two plates were used for CD8 naive, and one plate was used for CD8 memory. Blood TCR repertoires of five healthy adults were deeply sequenced to estimate repertoire size and the extent of clonotype sharing between individuals. Different laboratories and diverse techniques were used to prepare libraries and sequence TCR repertoires, to increase sequencing depth and limit assay-specific biases. Between about 0.9 and 9 billion PBMCs per donor were obtained by leukapheresis. What the study reported, not specific to this receptor: Because the study included only a small number of donors, the genetic and exposure-history diversity represented was limited. Naive subsets generally had larger estimated clonotype richness than memory subsets. Based on pairwise subsampling, the degree of clonotype sharing among donors was expected to be affected by sequencing depth. Even with the large sequencing depth, rarefaction of the sorted-subset datasets indicated that sequencing was incomplete. Higher generation probabilities were observed for clonotypes shared by all four sorted-subset donors than for non-shared clonotypes. Approximately 4.8% of naive CD4, 3.5% of naive CD8, roughly 2.4% of memory CD4, and around 0.4% of memory CD8 clonotypes were shared across several donors. Only blood was sampled, and tissue TCR repertoires likely differ from those in blood.

For the CD8 naive samples, CD45RO-negative cells were positively selected for CCR7, yielding a CD45RA+CCR7+ population from which TemRA cells were excluded. Healthy HIV-negative adults with no recently reported acute infections or vaccinations were included as donors. Every donor was a Caucasian adult residing in Nashville, Tennessee, USA. After blood collection by leukapheresis, PBMCs were isolated using Ficoll-Histopaque density gradient centrifugation and then cryopreserved in the vapor phase of liquid nitrogen. Purity and quantity of every magnetically sorted T cell population were checked by analytical flow cytometry. Each sorted fraction had its genomic DNA isolated and then quantified by UV absorbance on a Nanodrop 2000c. V is pruned by 4 bases and J by 4 bases, leaving 7 bases of the junction without a gene match. According to the germline V gene, CDR1 reads MGHRA and CDR2 reads YSYEKL. Taken from cysteine to phenylalanine, the CDR3 has 15 residues. The retained sequence is limited to the CDR3, 45 bases, with the frame set at the first base.

Using the deep immunoSEQ assay, multiplex PCR amplified TCR CDR3 regions from genomic DNA. For each cell subset, the extracted genomic DNA was distributed evenly across all wells of several immunoSEQ 96-well plates, and each plate served as one replicate. Each replicate PCR for sorted subsets received roughly 0.2 ug genomic DNA, equal to about 30,000 T cell genomes. Purified libraries were measured with a Qubit 3.0 fluorometer, size-checked on a Bioanalyzer 2100, and measured again with the KAPA Library Quantification kit. Every immunoSEQ 96-well plate was sequenced on a dedicated single-read 150-cycle Illumina NextSeq 550 flow cell. The authors' analysis ran thus. Because only junctional sequences without quality scores were contained in the immunoSEQ output, filtering matching that applied to full-length reads could not be performed. To assign V/J genes and CDR3, sequences were annotated using PyIR, a Python wrapper for IgBLAST v1.9, with IMGT germline references. Reads with weak V/J assignments (E-value above 1e-6), missing CDR3, stop codons, out-of-frame junctions, or ambiguous translated residues were removed. V3J clonotypes were defined by identical inferred V gene, J gene, and CDR3 amino acid sequence. Percentage overlap between repertoires was computed as shared unique clonotypes divided by the size of the smaller repertoire. Three approaches were used to assess repertoire richness: RTK rarefaction, the Chao1 estimator, and Recon v2.1 estimates of unobserved clonotypes. For all TCRbeta clonotypes obtained by the gDNA method from four donors, generation probabilities were computed with OLGA. TCRdb's version of the immuneACCESS table is confined to in-frame rearrangements and falls short of the full clone set. An unresolved V gene accounts for under half of the shortfall where checked; the remainder is of unknown origin. The DNA gave D and trimming, while V, J and clone size come from that table. The sample yields around 2,000,000 clones; roughly 91% were counted once. Clones ranked in the top ten supply around 1.7% of the sample.

The sequence derives from a man between 18 and 35 years old in good health. Some clones in this sample may be carry-over from other donors' samples. Sequencing was performed on naive CD8+ T cells from PBMCs. Sample cell subset or site, as interpreted from the label and publication: CD45RA+CCR7+. This sequence uses TRBV4-1 and TRBJ2-3, with 8 bases aligning to TRBD2. The nucleotides read TGCGCCAGCAGCCGCCTCGGGGGGGGCGCAGATACGCAGTATTTT. This yields the protein CASSRLGGGADTQYF.